These 21 T cell receptor beta chains originate from one sample sequenced in a study of blood T cell repertoires in COVID-19. Some clones are missing from TCRdb's copy, which holds only in-frame ones; the method was immunoSEQ multiplex PCR. Counted here are about 240,000 clones, 80% to 90% occurring once; the ten biggest clones make up around 7.2%. Sequencing input: peripheral blood. These receptors were obtained from a woman of 80 years or more with COVID-19, enrolled during active disease.

V gene TRBV27 combines with J gene TRBJ2-2; TRBD2 aligns across 9 bases. Germline V gene sequence: CDR1 MNHEY, CDR2 SMNVEV (reference sequence). Trimming at V came to 3 bases and at J to 5 bases, leaving 10 bases not matched to a gene. This CDR3 contains 17 residues. CDR3 sequence: CASSFRGGRAGTGELFF. DNA of the CDR3: TGTGCCAGCAGTTTTCGAGGCGGGAGGGCCGGGACCGGGGAGCTGTTTTTT.

The chain is built from TRBV30 and TRBJ1-4, with TRBD1 matching over 8 bases. This CDR3 has 15 residues. The germline gives CDR1 GTSNPN, CDR2 SVGIG (reference sequence). V dropped 3 bases and J dropped 7; count of bases not matched to a gene: 10. Written as DNA, the CDR3 is TGTGCCTGGAGGGGGATTGGACAGGGAGGTGAAAAACTGTTTTTT. Its translation is CAWRGIGQGGEKLFF.

The chain is built from TRBV28 and TRBJ2-3; D is perhaps TRBD2 (5 bases). The V gene's germline CDR1 is MDHEN and CDR2 SYDVKM. The CDR3 extends over 11 amino acids. Between the trimmed V and J ends, which lost 2 bases and 8 bases, there was a span of 5 bases. As DNA, the CDR3 is TGTGCCAGCAGTTTAGGAGGTACGCAGTATTTT. This translates into CASSLGGTQYF.

This rearrangement joins TRBV18 to TRBJ1-3; 8 bases map to TRBD1. CDR1 KGHSH and CDR2 LQKENI come from the germline V gene. The CDR3 runs 16 residues. The V gene end was trimmed by 3 bases and the J gene end by 0 bases; junction bases not matched to a gene: 4. In nucleotides, the CDR3 is TGTGCCAGCTCACCCGGGACAGGCCACTCTGGAAACACCATATATTTT. As protein: CASSPGTGHSGNTIYF.

On this clone: Within the sample, other DNA sequences also encode this same CDR3. The chain is built from TRBV6-2 or TRBV6-3 and TRBJ2-1; D may be TRBD2 (5 bases). Germline V gene data show CDR1 as MNHEY and CDR2 as SVGEGT. This CDR3 is built from 13 residues. V was pared by 5 bases and J by 0 bases, with 5 bases between. This chain's CDR3 is CASSRDSYNEQFF. Here the CDR3 DNA reads TGTGCCAGCAGTCGGGACTCCTACAATGAGCAGTTCTTC.

The CDR3 spells CASSSTRTSTDTQYF. CDR3 coding DNA: TGTGCCAGCAGTTCGACGCGGACTAGCACAGATACGCAGTATTTT. V gene TRBV27 combines with J gene TRBJ2-3; tentative D call: TRBD2 (5 bases). CDR1 and CDR2 from the germline V gene are MNHEY and SMNVEV (reference sequence). V gave up 4 bases and J gave up 0 bases, with 11 bases separating them. CDR3 size: 15 residues.

The chain combines TRBV7-9 with TRBJ1-2; 7 nucleotides line up with TRBD1. The CDR3 has 16 amino acids. With 0 bases clipped from V and 6 bases from J, the junction kept 10 bases outside the gene matches. Germline lookup yields CDR1 SEHNR and CDR2 FQNEAQ (reference sequence). The CDR3: CASSLAFGDRANGYTF. For the CDR3, the DNA is TGTGCCAGCAGCTTAGCGTTCGGGGACAGAGCAAATGGCTACACCTTC.

On this clone itself: The same CDR3 arises from other DNA sequences in this sample as well. This chain joins TRBV18 and TRBJ1-1, with a tentative D call TRBD1 (5 bases). Germline CDR1 reads KGHSH; CDR2 reads LQKENI. There are 13 residues in the CDR3. With 3 bases removed from V and 5 bases from J, the gap between germline ends came to 10 bases. The CDR3 nucleotides are TGTGCCAGCTCACCGCAGGGTAGGACTGAAGCTTTCTTT. Translated, it gives CASSPQGRTEAFF.

This clone was counted between two and nine times. J is TRBJ1-6 and V is TRBV7-9, with 8 bases that match TRBD1. In germline, CDR1 is SEHNR, CDR2 FQNEAQ (reference sequence). This CDR3 is 14 amino acids long. Trimming at V came to 5 bases and at J to 7 bases, leaving 4 bases not matched to a gene. CDR3 DNA sequence: TGTGCCAGCAGCCAGACAGGGGTGAATTCACCCCTCCACTTT. As protein: CASSQTGVNSPLHF.

This rearrangement joins TRBV10-3 to TRBJ2-2; 8 bases are a match to TRBD2. The V segment lost 10 bases and the J segment 3 bases; nucleotides outside the gene matches: 7. Germline CDR1 ENHRY, CDR2 SYGVKD. CDR3 length: 14 amino acids. The CDR3 spells CATKGLADTGELFF. In nucleotides, the CDR3 is TGTGCCACCAAAGGACTAGCAGACACCGGGGAGCTGTTTTTT.

The V gene is TRBV2, the J gene TRBJ1-1; tentatively, D is TRBD1 (6 bases). The germline V and J ends were trimmed by 7 bases and 1 base, with 16 bases remaining between them. This CDR3 region has 15 residues. Per the germline V gene, CDR1 is SNHLY and CDR2 is FYNNEI. The CDR3 is CASKKADRGNTEAFF. CDR3 coding DNA: TGTGCCAGCAAAAAGGCGGACAGAGGGAACACTGAAGCTTTCTTT.

The chain links TRBV18 to TRBJ1-6; the D is unclear. The CDR3 extends over 13 amino acids. Germline CDR1 and CDR2: KGHSH and LQKENI. The germline V and J ends were trimmed by 3 bases and 8 bases, with 8 bases remaining between them. The CDR3 region is CASSPGSDSPLHF. CDR3 in DNA: TGTGCCAGCTCACCGGGGAGCGATTCACCCCTCCACTTT. The whole variable domain, filled in from reference TRBV18 and TRBJ1-6, reads NAGVMQNPRHLVRRRGQEARLRCSPMKGHSHVYWYRQLPEEGLKFMVYLQKENIIDESGMPKERFSAEFPKEGPSILRIQQVVRGDSAAYFCASSPGSDSPLHFGNGTRLTVT.

The V call is TRBV15, the J call TRBJ2-3; D is perhaps TRBD1 (7 bases). The CDR3 length is 17 residues. Germline values: CDR1 LNHNV, CDR2 YYDKDF (reference sequence). V was shortened by 4 bases and J by 5 bases, with 22 bases between the two germline ends. This chain's CDR3 is CATSNLGHPGGKDTQYF. CDR3 in DNA: TGTGCCACCAGCAACCTCGGGCATCCAGGGGGGAAAGATACGCAGTATTTT. The variable domain in full, with the rest retrieved from reference TRBV15 and TRBJ2-3, is DAMVIQNPRYQVTQFGKPVTLSCSQTLNHNVMYWYQQKSSQAPKLLFHYYDKDFNNEADTPDNFQSRRPNTSFCFLDIRSPGLGDTAMYLCATSNLGHPGGKDTQYFGPGTRLTVL.

This clone is a singleton in its sample. The CDR3 nucleotides are TGCGCCAGCAGCGTATACTATGCCGCGGATACGCAGTATTTT. Translated: CASSVYYAADTQYF. The gene calls are TRBV5-1 and TRBJ2-3, with D uncertain. This CDR3 comprises 14 residues. The ends were cut back, 4 bases at V and 6 bases at J, with 15 bases in the middle. The V gene's germline CDR1 is SGHRS and CDR2 YFSETQ.

In its sample, this clone was seen once. V usage is TRBV6-2 or TRBV6-3 and J usage is TRBJ2-7; 10 bases agree with TRBD1. CDR3 size: 15 residues. The germline V gene has CDR1 MNHEY and CDR2 SVGEGT. V gave up 5 bases and J gave up 7 bases; unmatched junction bases: 11. The CDR3 sequence is CASSPRQGAVSEQYF. As DNA, the CDR3 is TGTGCCAGCAGTCCGCGACAGGGGGCCGTAAGTGAGCAGTACTTC.

This clone was seen more than once but under ten times. The V and J genes are TRBV2 and TRBJ2-7; 8 bases match TRBD1. Unmatched junction bases numbered 8, after V lost 6 bases and J lost 4 bases. Germline assignment: CDR1 SNHLY and CDR2 FYNNEI. The CDR3 contains 14 residues. For the CDR3, the DNA is TGTGCCAGCAGACCCTGGGACAGGCAATACGAGCAGTACTTC. Translated: CASRPWDRQYEQYF.

This CDR3 reads CATSDSGGRAVEQFF. In DNA, the CDR3 is TGTGCCACCAGTGATTCTGGCGGGAGGGCGGTAGAGCAGTTCTTC. The chain combines TRBV24-1 with TRBJ2-1, with TRBD2 matching over 9 bases. The CDR3 is 15 residues long. V shed 2 bases, J shed 10 bases, and the junction held 8 bases outside the gene matches. CDR1 is KGHDR and CDR2 is SFDVKD in the germline V gene.

J is TRBJ2-3 and V is TRBV18, with 14 positions matching TRBD2. The CDR3 is 15 residues long. Germline CDR1 is KGHSH and CDR2 is LQKENI. After removal of 3 bases from V and 8 bases from J, the junction contained 4 bases not matched to a gene. The CDR3, as DNA: TGTGCCAGCTCACCGGGACTAGCGGGAGAAGTTACGCAGTATTTT. Its protein product is CASSPGLAGEVTQYF. Full variable domain (rest looked up from reference TRBV18 and TRBJ2-3): NAGVMQNPRHLVRRRGQEARLRCSPMKGHSHVYWYRQLPEEGLKFMVYLQKENIIDESGMPKERFSAEFPKEGPSILRIQQVVRGDSAAYFCASSPGLAGEVTQYFGPGTRLTVL.

The chain links TRBV2 to TRBJ2-7; TRBD2 is a possible D gene (6 bases). Trimming removed 4 bases at V and 3 bases at J, with 16 bases between. Germline lookup yields CDR1 SNHLY and CDR2 FYNNEI. This CDR3 comprises 15 residues. The CDR3 DNA follows: TGTGCCAGCAGTGCGACGCCCAAGGGAGGCTACGAGCAGTACTTC. It is translated as CASSATPKGGYEQYF. Supplemented by reference TRBV2 and TRBJ2-7, the full variable domain reads EPEVTQTPSHQVTQMGQEVILRCVPISNHLYFYWYRQILGQKVEFLVSFYNNEISEKSEIFDDQFSVERPDGSNFTLKIRSTKLEDSAMYFCASSATPKGGYEQYFGPGTRLTVT.

This clone was seen a handful of times. V usage is TRBV6-2 or TRBV6-3 and J usage is TRBJ2-7, with D perhaps matching TRBD2 (6 bases). Trimming took 4 bases from V and 1 from J, leaving 14 bases between them. CDR3 length equals 15 residues. Germline CDR1 MNHEY, CDR2 SVGEGT. The CDR3 sequence: CASSWGLVHSYEQYF. For the CDR3, the DNA is TGTGCCAGCAGTTGGGGACTCGTACATTCCTACGAGCAGTACTTC.

This clone was recorded once. The chain recombines TRBV4-1 with TRBJ1-5, with TRBD1 as a possible D gene (6 bases). Germline-derived CDR1 and CDR2 are MGHRA and YSYEKL. The CDR3 runs 15 residues. Trimming removed 4 bases at V and 4 bases at J, with 14 bases between. The DNA of the CDR3 is TGCGCCAGCAGCCCAATAGACAGGACGAATCAGCCCCAGCATTTT. Encoded protein: CASSPIDRTNQPQHF.